These 8 T cell receptor beta chains originate from one sample sequenced in a study of graft-versus-host responses after intestinal transplantation. TCRdb's copy holds only in-frame clones and misses some; the assay was immunoSEQ multiplex PCR. Among 80,000 or so clones listed, around 92% were seen once. The starting material was PBMCs, obtained 98 days after intestinal transplantation. The receptors were gathered from a human patient who received an intestinal transplant, so some T cells may come from the graft donor.

J is TRBJ2-5 and V is TRBV4-1; tentative D call: TRBD1 (5 bases). Trimming shortened V by 1 base and J by 0 bases, and 12 bases separated the two germline ends. The CDR3 loop spans 16 amino acids. Germline-derived CDR1 and CDR2 are MGHRA and YSYEKL. This chain's CDR3 is CASSQGWAGYQETQYF. CDR3 in DNA: TGCGCCAGCAGCCAAGGGTGGGCAGGGTACCAAGAGACCCAGTACTTC.

V is TRBV21-1 and J is TRBJ2-1; the D call in the table, TRBD2, was not verified against the DNA. TRBV21-1 is listed as a pseudogene. There are 14 residues in the CDR3. The CDR3 DNA reads as TGTGCCAGCAGCAAAACTAGCGGGAGCAATGAGCAGTTCTTC. Protein sequence: CASSKTSGSNEQFF.

This clone was counted between two and nine times. This chain uses TRBV4-1 with TRBJ1-5; D unclear. The CDR3 length is 13 residues. Germline-derived CDR1 and CDR2 are MGHRA and YSYEKL. Trimming shortened V by 1 base and J by 4 bases, and 5 bases separated the two germline ends. CDR3 sequence (DNA): TGCGCCAGCAGCCAAGGTCGGAATCAGCCCCAGCATTTT. Translation: CASSQGRNQPQHF.

The chain links TRBV29-1 to TRBJ2-1; no clear D gene. Germline V gene lookup returns CDR1 SQVTM and CDR2 ANQGSEA. Trimming left V 7 bases short and J 5 bases short, with 12 bases between. The CDR3 is made up of 12 amino acids. The CDR3 DNA reads as TGCAGCGCTGGAGACCCGAACAATGAGCAGTTCTTC. Protein sequence: CSAGDPNNEQFF.

V usage is TRBV6-5 and J usage is TRBJ1-5, with a tentative D call TRBD1 (5 bases). Trimming took 2 bases from V and 7 from J, leaving 15 bases between them. Per germline, CDR1 MNHEY and CDR2 SVGAGI. The CDR3 length is 15 residues. The CDR3 DNA reads TGTGCCAGCAGTTACAAGCCGGGGCGGGGGCAGCCCCAGCATTTT. It encodes CASSYKPGRGQPQHF.

This sequence joins TRBV6-6 and TRBJ1-2; 7 bases align to TRBD1. From germline, CDR1 is MNHNY and CDR2 SVGAGI (reference sequence). This CDR3 spans 15 amino acids. V lost 0 bases to trimming and J lost 2 bases; unmatched junction nucleotides: 3. The CDR3 region is CASSYSGQRNYGYTF. The CDR3 DNA follows: TGTGCCAGCAGTTACTCGGGACAGAGAAACTATGGCTACACCTTC.

The chain joins TRBV6-1 to TRBJ1-3; no clear D. The germline V gene encodes CDR1 MNHNS and CDR2 SASEGT. V gave up 4 bases and J gave up 1 base, with 8 bases separating them. The length of the CDR3 is 14 residues. The CDR3 region has the DNA TGTGCCAGCAGTGGTCTAACGTCTGGAAACACCATATATTTT. Protein product: CASSGLTSGNTIYF.

The chain uses TRBV13 and TRBJ2-5; D gene unclear. CDR3 length equals 11 residues. Germline V gene sequence: CDR1 PRHDT, CDR2 FYEKMQ (reference sequence). The ends were cut back, 5 bases at V and 2 bases at J, with 3 bases in the middle. The DNA of the CDR3 is TGTGCCAGCAGCCTTCAAGAGACCCAGTACTTC. Translation gives CASSLQETQYF. Together with reference TRBV13 and TRBJ2-5, the CDR3 gives the full variable domain: AAGVIQSPRHLIKEKRETATLKCYPIPRHDTVYWYQQGPGQDPQFLISFYEKMQSDKGSIPDRFSAQQFSDYHSELNMSSLELGDSALYFCASSLQETQYFGPGTRLLVL.